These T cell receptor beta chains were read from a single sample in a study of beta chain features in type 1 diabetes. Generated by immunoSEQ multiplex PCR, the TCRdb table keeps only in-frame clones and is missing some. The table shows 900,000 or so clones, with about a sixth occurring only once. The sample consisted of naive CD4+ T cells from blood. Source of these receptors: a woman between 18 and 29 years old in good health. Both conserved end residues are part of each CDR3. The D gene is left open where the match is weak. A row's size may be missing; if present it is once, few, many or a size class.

DNA: TGCGCCAGCAGCTTGGTAACTGGGACCAACCAAGAGACCCAGTACTTC; CDR3: CASSLVTGTNQETQYF; V: TRBV5-1; D: NA; J: TRBJ2-5; size: few
DNA: TGTGCCAGCGAGAAGGACCCCCAACGGGGTCAGCCCCAGCATTTT; CDR3: CASEKDPQRGQPQHF; V: TRBV2; D: NA; J: TRBJ1-5; size: NA
DNA: TGTGCCAGCAGACTTCGACAGGTCAACTACGAGCAGTACTTC; CDR3: CASRLRQVNYEQYF; V: TRBV2; D: NA; J: TRBJ2-7; size: few
DNA: TGTGCCACCAGCAAGGAGACAGGGATCTACGAGCAGTACTTC; CDR3: CATSKETGIYEQYF; V: TRBV15; D: TRBD1; J: TRBJ2-7; size: NA
DNA: TGTGCCAGCAGCGAGACCACTTGGAGGGCTGGAAACACCATATATTTT; CDR3: CASSETTWRAGNTIYF; V: TRBV7-2; D: NA; J: TRBJ1-3; size: NA
DNA: TGTGCCAGCAGCTTATTGGTAAGACGAGGGACTAGCGGGAGAAATGAGCAGTTCTTC; CDR3: CASSLLVRRGTSGRNEQFF; V: TRBV7-9; D: TRBD2; J: TRBJ2-1; size: NA
DNA: TGCGCCAGCAGCCGCTTAGACCAGGGGTACAATGAGCAGTTCTTC; CDR3: CASSRLDQGYNEQFF; V: TRBV5-1; D: NA; J: TRBJ2-1; size: NA
DNA: TGTGCCAGCAGTTGGGGCACCGGGGAGCTGTTTTTT; CDR3: CASSWGTGELFF; V: TRBV27; D: NA; J: TRBJ2-2; size: few
DNA: TGTGCCAGCACGTCCGGGAGGTCGACGGAGACCCAGTACTTC; CDR3: CASTSGRSTETQYF; V: TRBV25-1; D: TRBD2; J: TRBJ2-5; size: few
DNA: TGTGCCAGCAGCTTGTTGGAGACCCAGTACTTC; CDR3: CASSLLETQYF; V: TRBV7-6; D: NA; J: TRBJ2-5; size: NA
DNA: TGTGCCAGCAGCAATAGGGGCGTTTCCTCCTACGAGCAGTACTTC; CDR3: CASSNRGVSSYEQYF; V: TRBV7-2; D: NA; J: TRBJ2-7; size: few
DNA: TGTGCCAGCAGCTCCCTCATGGGGGCAGGTACCGGACATTCAGCCAAAAACATTCAGTACTTC; CDR3: CASSSLMGAGTGHSAKNIQYF; V: TRBV7-8; D: NA; J: TRBJ2-4; size: NA
DNA: TGTGCCAGCAGTGGGTTAGTCCCCGAAAAAGAGACCCAGTACTTC; CDR3: CASSGLVPEKETQYF; V: TRBV2; D: NA; J: TRBJ2-5; size: NA
DNA: TGTGCCAGCAGCCCAAAATGGGGGGGAGGGTACGGCGAGCAGTACTTC; CDR3: CASSPKWGGGYGEQYF; V: TRBV4-2; D: TRBD2; J: TRBJ2-7; size: NA
DNA: TGTGCCAGCAGTCTACTAGCGGGAGTCAATGAGCAGTTCTTC; CDR3: CASSLLAGVNEQFF; V: TRBV6-5; D: TRBD2; J: TRBJ2-1; size: NA
DNA: TGTGCCAGCAGTTCCCAGGGACAGGGCCACAATGAGCAGTTCTTC; CDR3: CASSSQGQGHNEQFF; V: TRBV27; D: TRBD1; J: TRBJ2-1; size: NA
DNA: TGTGCCAGCAGCACGGGACAAGCTACGACTTCAAAGTACTTC; CDR3: CASSTGQATTSKYF; V: TRBV5-4; D: NA; J: TRBJ2-7; size: NA
DNA: TGCAGTGCTAGCCTTTACGAGCAGTACTTC; CDR3: CSASLYEQYF; V: TRBV20-1; D: NA; J: TRBJ2-7; size: few
DNA: TGTGCCAGCAGCTTAGTCGCTTCGAAAAGAGAGGGGGGCAATCAGCCCCAGCATTTT; CDR3: CASSLVASKREGGNQPQHF; V: TRBV7-9; D: NA; J: TRBJ1-5; size: once